This passage covers 23 T cell receptor beta chains from one sample sequenced in a study of T-cell reconstitution after alpha-beta-depleted transplantation in children. Unique molecular identifiers were incorporated when the TCRbeta library was constructed. One entry per CDR3 protein, called by TCRdb with MiXCR from the PCR reads. The repertoire holds about 70,000 distinct CDR3 sequences, roughly 10% seen once, with roughly an eighth in the top ten. The sample here was PBMCs, taken before TCRalphabeta/CD19-depleted stem cell transplant. The source is a boy aged 10-17 years with acute myeloid leukemia, due to receive a stem cell transplant.

Points on this clonotype: A read error may be the cause here, since a much bigger clone is one base away. J is TRBJ2-1 and V is TRBV7-6, with 11 bases matching TRBD2. CDR1 and CDR2 (germline): SGHVS, FNYEAQ. The CDR3 is 17 residues long. Trimming cost V 3 bases and J 5 bases; bases outside gene matches: 9. In nucleotides, the CDR3 is TGTGCCAGCAGCTTCGCTTTGACTAGCGGGGTCAACAATGAGCAGTTCTTC. It translates to CASSFALTSGVNNEQFF.

A word on this clonotype: A read error is possible here, since a much larger clone lies one base away. J is TRBJ1-1 and V is TRBV12-3 or TRBV12-4, with D perhaps matching TRBD1 (5 bases). This CDR3 is 13 amino acids long. CDR3 loop: CARSSQGRTEAFF. Here the CDR3 DNA reads TGTGCCCGCAGCTCGCAGGGACGAACTGAAGCTTTCTTT.

Of note for this clonotype: A read error may explain this, as a much larger clone is one base away. V and J are TRBV7-9 and TRBJ1-6; a possible D gene is TRBD1 (5 bases). V was clipped by 5 bases and J by 15 bases, with 14 bases between them. Germline CDR1 reads SEHNR; CDR2 reads FQNEAQ (reference sequence). The CDR3 is 12 amino acids. The CDR3 coding sequence is TGTGCCAGCAGCGGGACCACCGTGGACCTCCACTTT. It yields the protein CASSGTTVDLHF. The whole variable domain, filled in from reference TRBV7-9 and TRBJ1-6, reads DTGVSQNPRHKITKRGQNVTFRCDPISEHNRLYWYRQTLGQGPEFLTYFQNEAQLEKSRLLSDRFSAERPKGSFSTLEIQRTEQGDSAMYLCASSGTTVDLHFGNGTRLTVT.

This chain connects TRBV19 to TRBJ2-5; D is ambiguous. Germline values: CDR1 LNHDA, CDR2 SQIVND (reference sequence). This CDR3 region has 12 residues. V lost 5 bases, J lost 1 base, and 5 bases lay in between. The CDR3, as DNA: TGTGCCAGTAGTTTTCGCCAAGAGACCCAGTACTTC. It specifies CASSFRQETQYF.

This clonotype was picked up many times. The chain couples TRBV5-1 to TRBJ1-2; 8 positions match TRBD1. Unmatched junction bases numbered 2, after V lost 4 bases and J lost 3 bases. The CDR3 covers 13 residues. CDR1 and CDR2 (germline): SGHRS, YFSETQ. This CDR3 reads CASSLQGDYGYTF. In DNA form, the CDR3 reads TGCGCCAGCAGCCTACAGGGGGACTATGGCTACACCTTC.

This clonotype was detected ten times or more. The chain recombines TRBV5-1 with TRBJ2-1; 9 bases are shared with TRBD2. Germline CDR1 is SGHRS and CDR2 is YFSETQ. V lost 7 bases and J lost 8; bases outside the gene matches: 13. CDR3 length: 15 residues. The CDR3 DNA is TGCGCCAGCTTTTTCGGCGGGGGGGCCTTTGATGAGCAGTTCTTC. It encodes CASFFGGGAFDEQFF.

This clonotype was observed many times. The chain uses TRBV20-1 and TRBJ2-3, with a tentative D call TRBD1 (5 bases). The germline V gene encodes CDR1 DFQATT and CDR2 SNEGSKA (reference sequence). The CDR3 runs to 12 residues. V lost 6 bases, J lost 5 bases, and 12 bases lay in between. The CDR3 DNA is TGCAGTGCCAGGGCCTCCCAAGATACGCAGTATTTT. Protein: CSARASQDTQYF.

This clonotype showed up many times. The chain links TRBV18 to TRBJ2-2, with 7 bases aligning to TRBD2. CDR3 length equals 14 residues. Germline values: CDR1 KGHSH, CDR2 LQKENI. V lost 3 bases, J lost 6 bases, and 4 bases stayed unmatched. The CDR3 DNA reads TGTGCCAGCTCACCTAAGCGGGGTCCCGGGGAGCTGTTTTTT. Translated, it gives CASSPKRGPGELFF. Full variable domain (rest looked up from reference TRBV18 and TRBJ2-2): NAGVMQNPRHLVRRRGQEARLRCSPMKGHSHVYWYRQLPEEGLKFMVYLQKENIIDESGMPKERFSAEFPKEGPSILRIQQVVRGDSAAYFCASSPKRGPGELFFGEGSRLTVL.

This clonotype was picked up many times. The V and J genes are TRBV6-5 and TRBJ2-7; 7 nucleotides line up with TRBD2. Trimming took 0 bases from V and 5 from J; bases not matched to a gene: 4. Germline V gene lookup returns CDR1 MNHEY and CDR2 SVGAGI. The CDR3 has 14 amino acids. CDR3 in amino acids: CASSYSLAGDEQYF. The CDR3 DNA sequence: TGTGCCAGCAGTTACTCTCTGGCGGGAGACGAGCAGTACTTC.

This clonotype was counted at least ten times. J is TRBJ2-7 and V is TRBV20-1, with 8 bases that match TRBD2. Germline V gene sequence: CDR1 DFQATT, CDR2 SNEGSKA (reference sequence). This CDR3 has 16 residues. Losses at the gene ends were 1 base for V and 4 bases for J; bases not matched to a gene: 12. The CDR3 nucleotides are TGCAGTGCTAGAGTTCCGGGGGGGGCCTTAGGGTACGAGCAGTACTTC. Amino acids: CSARVPGGALGYEQYF.

In this sample, this clonotype turned up many times. The chain is built from TRBV7-2 and TRBJ1-2, with D possibly TRBD1 on 6 matching bases. CDR1 is SGHTA and CDR2 is FQGNSA in the germline V gene. With 3 bases removed from V and 6 bases from J, the gap between germline ends came to 14 bases. This CDR3 contains 14 residues. CDR3 loop: CASSLGTGRDGYTF. The DNA of the CDR3 is TGTGCCAGCAGCTTGGGTACAGGGAGGGATGGCTACACCTTC.

This clonotype was recorded a few times. V gene TRBV5-1 combines with J gene TRBJ2-5, with TRBD2 matching 8 bases. The CDR3 sequence is 16 residues long. Unmatched junction bases numbered 11, after V lost 4 bases and J lost 3 bases. Per the germline V gene, CDR1 is SGHRS and CDR2 is YFSETQ. The CDR3 sequence is CASSLDGRGPEETQYF. The CDR3 bases are TGCGCCAGCAGCCTTGACGGGAGGGGCCCTGAAGAGACCCAGTACTTC.

This clonotype was detected ten times or more. The chain uses TRBV29-1 and TRBJ2-1; perhaps TRBD2 as D (5 bases). CDR1 and CDR2 from the germline V gene are SQVTM and ANQGSEA. V was pared by 1 base and J by 5 bases, with 15 bases between. The CDR3 spans 15 residues. In DNA form, the CDR3 reads TGCAGCGTTGAAGGTTTAGAGGGATGGGACAATGAGCAGTTCTTC. This translates into CSVEGLEGWDNEQFF.

This clonotype was detected ten times or more. J is TRBJ2-2 and V is TRBV12-3 or TRBV12-4; TRBD2 might be the D (6 bases). Trimming cost V 3 bases and J 0 bases, with 11 bases left between them. The CDR3 has 16 residues. CDR3 amino acids: CASSFDGGANTGELFF. The CDR3 DNA is TGTGCCAGCAGTTTCGACGGGGGTGCGAACACCGGGGAGCTGTTTTTT.

This clonotype was recorded only once. The J gene is TRBJ2-5, the V gene TRBV5-6, with D perhaps matching TRBD1 or TRBD2 (5 bases each). Germline CDR1 is SGHDT and CDR2 is YYEEEE. CDR3 size: 14 residues. V was trimmed by 3 bases and J by 4 bases, leaving 13 bases between them. The CDR3 coding sequence is TGTGCCAGCAGCTCGGGACCTTATGGAGAGACCCAGTACTTC. Protein product: CASSSGPYGETQYF.

This clonotype came up many times. The genes are TRBV20-1 and TRBJ2-1; D uncertain. Trimming pared 3 bases from V and 7 bases from J, leaving 16 bases between. The CDR3 extends over 14 amino acids. Germline CDR1 is DFQATT and CDR2 is SNEGSKA (reference sequence). The CDR3 here is CSASIRVSRNEQFF. Written as DNA, the CDR3 is TGCAGTGCTAGTATCCGGGTCTCCAGGAATGAGCAGTTCTTC.

This clonotype was recorded at least ten times. V gene TRBV7-2 combines with J gene TRBJ1-5; no clear D gene. V was cut by 4 bases and J by 5 bases, with 15 bases left in between. This CDR3 has 15 amino acids. Germline assignment: CDR1 SGHTA and CDR2 FQGNSA. CDR3 residues: CASSWSARLDQPQHF. DNA of the CDR3: TGTGCCAGCAGCTGGAGCGCCAGACTGGATCAGCCCCAGCATTTT. Together with reference TRBV7-2 and TRBJ1-5, the CDR3 gives the full variable domain: GAGVSQSPSNKVTEKGKDVELRCDPISGHTALYWYRQSLGQGLEFLIYFQGNSAPDKSGLPSDRFSAERTGGSVSTLTIQRTQQEDSAVYLCASSWSARLDQPQHFGDGTRLSIL.

This clonotype was detected many times. This chain uses TRBV20-1 with TRBJ1-5; 10 bases align to TRBD1. The germline CDR1 and CDR2 sequences are DFQATT and SNEGSKA (reference sequence). V was clipped by 3 bases and J by 2 bases; unmatched bases: 7. The CDR3 covers 16 residues. The CDR3 spells CSARDRGSYGNQPQHF. Here the CDR3 DNA reads TGCAGTGCTAGGGACAGGGGGTCGTATGGCAATCAGCCCCAGCATTTT.

This clonotype was seen repeatedly, ten times or more. CDR3 bases: TGTGGGACAGCTAACTATGGCTACACCTTC. Translating it yields CGTANYGYTF. The rearrangement joins TRBV28 to TRBJ1-2; TRBD1 is a possible D gene (6 bases). Germline CDR1 is MDHEN and CDR2 is SYDVKM. The CDR3 runs to 10 residues.

Ten or more counts support this clonotype. This chain uses TRBV29-1 with TRBJ2-1; TRBD2 aligns across 8 bases. The V segment lost 3 bases and the J segment 6 bases; nucleotides outside the gene matches: 16. This CDR3 is built from 17 residues. Germline V lookup: CDR1 SQVTM, CDR2 ANQGSEA. In DNA form, the CDR3 reads TGCAGCGTTGAGTCCCACGCCGAGACACGGGGGGGCAATGAGCAGTTCTTC. Its protein is CSVESHAETRGGNEQFF.

The sample holds many counts of this clonotype. The chain joins TRBV11-2 to TRBJ2-3; D is ambiguous. This CDR3 spans 12 amino acids. CDR1 is SGHAT, CDR2 FQNNGV, per germline. Trimming removed 10 bases at V and 7 bases at J, with 15 bases between. The CDR3 spells CAILISEHTQYF. The CDR3 nucleotides read TGTGCCATCCTGATCTCCGAGCATACGCAGTATTTT.

This clonotype was seen at least ten times. This chain uses TRBV7-9 with TRBJ2-3; D tentatively fits TRBD1 or TRBD2 (6 bases each). This CDR3 is 15 amino acids long. Trimming removed 4 bases from V and 2 bases from J, with 13 bases in between. Germline CDR1 is SEHNR and CDR2 is FQNEAQ (reference sequence). The CDR3 DNA follows: TGTGCCAGCAGCTACTCCGGGGGCGACACAGATACGCAGTATTTT. Encoded protein: CASSYSGGDTDTQYF. The full variable domain, its missing parts supplied by reference TRBV7-9 and TRBJ2-3, is DTGVSQNPRHKITKRGQNVTFRCDPISEHNRLYWYRQTLGQGPEFLTYFQNEAQLEKSRLLSDRFSAERPKGSFSTLEIQRTEQGDSAMYLCASSYSGGDTDTQYFGPGTRLTVL.

This clonotype was seen repeatedly, ten times or more. The chain couples TRBV29-1 to TRBJ2-1, with a tentative D call TRBD1 (5 bases). The V and J ends lost 1 base and 8 bases respectively, with 9 bases between them. The length of the CDR3 is 12 residues. CDR1 SQVTM and CDR2 ANQGSEA come from the germline V gene. The CDR3 is CSVEVGVHEQFF. CDR3 coding DNA: TGCAGCGTTGAAGTAGGGGTCCATGAGCAGTTCTTC.